These T cell receptor beta chains were read from a single sample in a study of T cell responses to AZD1222 COVID-19 vaccine. Here immunoSEQ multiplex PCR was the method, and the copy in TCRdb shows in-frame clones only, minus some. Of more than 90,000 clones in the sample, about 88% were seen once. The sample here was peripheral blood, taken 28 days after the second AZD1222 dose. The receptor source for this set is an adult who received the AZD1222 COVID-19 vaccine. CDR3s include the opening cysteine and the closing phenylalanine or tryptophan. Each record gives: D gene, clone size, V gene, J gene, CDR3 DNA, CDR3 protein. D genes are given only for firm matches. Not all rows give a size; the values are once, few, many and, for expanded clones, a class.

d_gene: -; abundance: -; v_gene: TRBV5-1; j_gene: TRBJ1-1; CDR3nt: TGCGCCAGCAGCTTGATCATGAACACTGAAGCTTTCTTT; CDR3aa: CASSLIMNTEAFF
d_gene: -; abundance: -; v_gene: TRBV11-3; j_gene: TRBJ2-2; CDR3nt: TGTGCCAGCGGAGGGTATCGGAACGGGGAGCTGTTTTTT; CDR3aa: CASGGYRNGELFF
d_gene: -; abundance: -; v_gene: TRBV18; j_gene: TRBJ2-7; CDR3nt: TGTGCCAGCTCACCACCGATGGCCTACGAGCAGTACTTC; CDR3aa: CASSPPMAYEQYF
d_gene: TRBD2; abundance: -; v_gene: TRBV7-2; j_gene: TRBJ2-2; CDR3nt: TGTGCCAGCACCCCCCAGTCCGGACTAGTGGGCACCGGGGAGCTGTTTTTT; CDR3aa: CASTPQSGLVGTGELFF
d_gene: -; abundance: -; v_gene: TRBV10-2; j_gene: TRBJ2-1; CDR3nt: TGCGCCAGCAGTCTCACTGTATACAATGAGCAGTTCTTC; CDR3aa: CASSLTVYNEQFF
d_gene: -; abundance: -; v_gene: TRBV2; j_gene: TRBJ1-2; CDR3nt: TGTGCCAGCAGTGGGGGAGAATTCTATGGCTACACCTTC; CDR3aa: CASSGGEFYGYTF
d_gene: -; abundance: -; v_gene: TRBV6-5; j_gene: TRBJ1-1; CDR3nt: TGTGCCAGCACATCCAACCGGGACACTGAAGCTTTCTTT; CDR3aa: CASTSNRDTEAFF
d_gene: TRBD1; abundance: -; v_gene: TRBV2; j_gene: TRBJ1-5; CDR3nt: TGTGCCAGCAGTGAAAGGAGGGGGGGGCCCCGGACAGGGAATCAGCCCCAGCATTTT; CDR3aa: CASSERRGGPRTGNQPQHF
d_gene: -; abundance: once; v_gene: TRBV15; j_gene: TRBJ1-2; CDR3nt: TGTGCCACCAGCAGAGAGAGGGGCTCCTTTAACTATGGCTACACCTTC; CDR3aa: CATSRERGSFNYGYTF
d_gene: -; abundance: -; v_gene: TRBV4-1; j_gene: TRBJ1-6; CDR3nt: TGCGCCAGCAGCTCTCTGACCGAAGACGTGGGGTATCCCCTCCACTTT; CDR3aa: CASSSLTEDVGYPLHF
d_gene: TRBD2; abundance: -; v_gene: TRBV3-1/TRBV3-2; j_gene: TRBJ2-1; CDR3nt: TGTGCCAGCAGCCCGGGACTAGGGTTCACGAATGAGCAGTTCTTC; CDR3aa: CASSPGLGFTNEQFF
d_gene: TRBD1; abundance: -; v_gene: TRBV18; j_gene: TRBJ1-5; CDR3nt: TGTGCCAGCTCACCGGGGACAGGGGGTAATCAGCCCCAGCATTTT; CDR3aa: CASSPGTGGNQPQHF
d_gene: -; abundance: -; v_gene: TRBV4-1; j_gene: TRBJ1-6; CDR3nt: TGCGCCAGCAGCCAAACGGACAGTGGGAATTCACCCCTCCACTTT; CDR3aa: CASSQTDSGNSPLHF
d_gene: TRBD2; abundance: -; v_gene: TRBV9; j_gene: TRBJ2-2; CDR3nt: TGTGCCAGCAGCGTAGCCCTAGCGGGGACCGGGGAGCTGTTTTTT; CDR3aa: CASSVALAGTGELFF
d_gene: -; abundance: -; v_gene: TRBV6-2/TRBV6-3; j_gene: TRBJ2-7; CDR3nt: TGTGCCAGCAGTGCGGCGACAGGTTTGAAGCAGTACTTC; CDR3aa: CASSAATGLKQYF
d_gene: TRBD1; abundance: once; v_gene: TRBV19; j_gene: TRBJ2-3; CDR3nt: TGTGCCAGTACCGACAGGGGATCTAGCACAGATACGCAGTATTTT; CDR3aa: CASTDRGSSTDTQYF
d_gene: -; abundance: -; v_gene: TRBV10-3; j_gene: TRBJ2-3; CDR3nt: TGTGCCATCAGTGTAGGCGGGGTCAGCACAGATACGCAGTATTTT; CDR3aa: CAISVGGVSTDTQYF
d_gene: -; abundance: -; v_gene: TRBV10-2; j_gene: TRBJ1-1; CDR3nt: TGCGCCAGCAGTGAGGGGAGGGGGTTGAACACTGAAGCTTTCTTT; CDR3aa: CASSEGRGLNTEAFF
d_gene: TRBD2; abundance: -; v_gene: TRBV7-3; j_gene: TRBJ2-7; CDR3nt: TGTGCCAGCAGCTTAGGGGGGGTCTACAACGAGCAGTACTTC; CDR3aa: CASSLGGVYNEQYF
d_gene: TRBD2; abundance: -; v_gene: TRBV5-1; j_gene: TRBJ2-1; CDR3nt: TGCGCCAGCAGCTTGGTGACTAGCGGGGTATACAATGAGCAGTTCTTC; CDR3aa: CASSLVTSGVYNEQFF
d_gene: -; abundance: -; v_gene: TRBV6-1; j_gene: TRBJ1-5; CDR3nt: TGTGCCAGCAGTGATCCGGCACAGGGGCCCCAGCATTTT; CDR3aa: CASSDPAQGPQHF
d_gene: -; abundance: -; v_gene: TRBV3-1/TRBV3-2; j_gene: TRBJ1-5; CDR3nt: TGTGCCAGCAGCCAAGATTGGAGTAGCAATCAGCCCCAGCATTTT; CDR3aa: CASSQDWSSNQPQHF
d_gene: -; abundance: -; v_gene: TRBV7-8; j_gene: TRBJ1-1; CDR3nt: TGTGCCAGCAGCTTAAGGTTGGGGGCCACTGAAGCTTTCTTT; CDR3aa: CASSLRLGATEAFF
d_gene: -; abundance: -; v_gene: TRBV5-1; j_gene: TRBJ1-4; CDR3nt: TGCGCCAGCACACCTCAGACTCCCGGGGAAAAACTGTTTTTT; CDR3aa: CASTPQTPGEKLFF
d_gene: TRBD1; abundance: -; v_gene: TRBV7-3; j_gene: TRBJ1-1; CDR3nt: TGTGCCAGCAGCTGGGCGGAGACAGGGTCGAACACTGAAGCTTTCTTT; CDR3aa: CASSWAETGSNTEAFF
d_gene: -; abundance: -; v_gene: TRBV12-3/TRBV12-4; j_gene: TRBJ2-3; CDR3nt: TGTGCCAGCAGCCCGCTACTGTTTGAGACGCAGTATTTT; CDR3aa: CASSPLLFETQYF
d_gene: -; abundance: -; v_gene: TRBV3-1/TRBV3-2; j_gene: TRBJ1-4; CDR3nt: TGTGCCAGCCCCCCGCCGGGCCCCAAGAAAGGGAGAGTTGAAGAAAAACTGTTTTTT; CDR3aa: CASPPPGPKKGRVEEKLFF
d_gene: -; abundance: -; v_gene: TRBV11-2; j_gene: TRBJ1-1; CDR3nt: TGTGCCAGCAGCTCCGGACAGTTGAACACTGAAGCTTTCTTT; CDR3aa: CASSSGQLNTEAFF
d_gene: -; abundance: -; v_gene: TRBV9; j_gene: TRBJ2-7; CDR3nt: TGTGCCAGCAGCATTTCGGGGACCGGGTACGAGCAGTACTTC; CDR3aa: CASSISGTGYEQYF
d_gene: -; abundance: few; v_gene: TRBV5-1; j_gene: TRBJ2-1; CDR3nt: TGCGCCAGCAGCTTGGCCCGACAGGATGGGGAGCAGTTCTTC; CDR3aa: CASSLARQDGEQFF
d_gene: -; abundance: -; v_gene: TRBV11-2; j_gene: TRBJ2-3; CDR3nt: TGTGCCAGCAGCTTAGGTGGAGGCTTTAGCACAGATACGCAGTATTTT; CDR3aa: CASSLGGGFSTDTQYF
d_gene: -; abundance: -; v_gene: TRBV6-6; j_gene: TRBJ1-2; CDR3nt: TGTGCCAGCAGCCCAGCTCCGGGGGGCTACACCTTC; CDR3aa: CASSPAPGGYTF
d_gene: -; abundance: -; v_gene: TRBV3-1/TRBV3-2; j_gene: TRBJ1-6; CDR3nt: TGTGCCAGCAGCTCCGGGGGGGCCTCACCCCTCCACTTT; CDR3aa: CASSSGGASPLHF
d_gene: TRBD2; abundance: -; v_gene: TRBV6-5; j_gene: TRBJ2-1; CDR3nt: TGTGCCAGCAGGGGCGGGGGGGAGCAGTTCTTC; CDR3aa: CASRGGGEQFF
d_gene: -; abundance: -; v_gene: TRBV7-6; j_gene: TRBJ1-1; CDR3nt: TGTGCCAGGCGCGGATTTGAAGCTTTCTTT; CDR3aa: CARRGFEAFF
d_gene: TRBD2; abundance: -; v_gene: TRBV11-3; j_gene: TRBJ2-2; CDR3nt: TGTGCCAGCAGCCGGCTAGCGGCCCTACCGAACACCGGGGAGCTGTTTTTT; CDR3aa: CASSRLAALPNTGELFF
d_gene: TRBD2; abundance: -; v_gene: TRBV7-3; j_gene: TRBJ2-5; CDR3nt: TGTGCCAGCAGCTTAACTAGCGGGAGTGGAGAGACCCAGTACTTC; CDR3aa: CASSLTSGSGETQYF
d_gene: -; abundance: -; v_gene: TRBV5-4; j_gene: TRBJ2-1; CDR3nt: TGTGCCAGCAGTCTCGCGGGCCAAAATGAGCAGTTCTTC; CDR3aa: CASSLAGQNEQFF
d_gene: TRBD1; abundance: -; v_gene: TRBV3-1/TRBV3-2; j_gene: TRBJ1-3; CDR3nt: TGTGCCAGCAGCCAAGATGCGCAATATTGGACAGGGGCTGGAAACACCATATATTTT; CDR3aa: CASSQDAQYWTGAGNTIYF
d_gene: -; abundance: -; v_gene: TRBV6-1; j_gene: TRBJ1-1; CDR3nt: TGTGCCAGCAGTGACGGGACGCGCAACCGAGAAGCTGAAGCTTTCTTT; CDR3aa: CASSDGTRNREAEAFF
d_gene: -; abundance: few; v_gene: TRBV10-1; j_gene: TRBJ1-1; CDR3nt: TGCGCCAGCAGTCCCGGGACACCGAACACTGAAGCTTTCTTT; CDR3aa: CASSPGTPNTEAFF
d_gene: -; abundance: -; v_gene: TRBV3-1/TRBV3-2; j_gene: TRBJ2-6; CDR3nt: TGTGCCAGCAGCCAAAGGGGAACTGGGGCCAACGTCCTGACTTTC; CDR3aa: CASSQRGTGANVLTF
d_gene: -; abundance: -; v_gene: TRBV7-2; j_gene: TRBJ2-7; CDR3nt: TGTGCCAGCAGCTTATATTATAGCGAGCAGTACTTC; CDR3aa: CASSLYYSEQYF
d_gene: -; abundance: -; v_gene: TRBV4-1; j_gene: TRBJ2-4; CDR3nt: TGCGCCAGCAGCCAAGGTGGACAAACAACGAAAAACATTCAGTACTTC; CDR3aa: CASSQGGQTTKNIQYF
d_gene: -; abundance: -; v_gene: TRBV19; j_gene: TRBJ1-5; CDR3nt: TGTGCCAGTTTCGGGGGGGCTAAAAGCAATCAGCCCCAGCATTTT; CDR3aa: CASFGGAKSNQPQHF
d_gene: TRBD1; abundance: once; v_gene: TRBV6-5; j_gene: TRBJ2-7; CDR3nt: TGTGCCAGCAGTAAACAGGGGGCTAGCTACGAGCAGTACTTC; CDR3aa: CASSKQGASYEQYF
d_gene: -; abundance: -; v_gene: TRBV6-2/TRBV6-3; j_gene: TRBJ2-7; CDR3nt: TGTGCCAGCAGTTACCTATACGAGCAGTACTTC; CDR3aa: CASSYLYEQYF
d_gene: -; abundance: few; v_gene: TRBV11-2; j_gene: TRBJ2-1; CDR3nt: TGTGCCAGCAGCTTAGGGTCAGGGCCAGGAAATGAGCAGTTCTTC; CDR3aa: CASSLGSGPGNEQFF
d_gene: -; abundance: -; v_gene: TRBV5-1; j_gene: TRBJ2-3; CDR3nt: TGCGCCAGCAGCGAAAGGGGGGCTAGCACAGATACGCAGTATTTT; CDR3aa: CASSERGASTDTQYF
d_gene: -; abundance: -; v_gene: TRBV14; j_gene: TRBJ1-1; CDR3nt: TGTGCCAGCAGCCAAGCAAATCCTCCTTTAGGACTGACTGAAGCTTTCTTT; CDR3aa: CASSQANPPLGLTEAFF
d_gene: -; abundance: -; v_gene: TRBV9; j_gene: TRBJ2-2; CDR3nt: TGTGCCAGCAGCCTCGACTACCTGTACACCGGGGAGCTGTTTTTT; CDR3aa: CASSLDYLYTGELFF
d_gene: TRBD2; abundance: -; v_gene: TRBV29-1; j_gene: TRBJ2-7; CDR3nt: TGCAGCGTTGAACTAGCGGGAACCTACGAGCAGTACTTC; CDR3aa: CSVELAGTYEQYF
d_gene: -; abundance: -; v_gene: TRBV4-3; j_gene: TRBJ2-7; CDR3nt: TGCGCCAGCAGCCAAGAGCCGACTTCCTACGAGCAGTACTTC; CDR3aa: CASSQEPTSYEQYF
d_gene: -; abundance: -; v_gene: TRBV7-8; j_gene: TRBJ2-5; CDR3nt: TGTGCCAGCAGCTTATTAAGGCGGGCACAAGAGACCCAGTACTTC; CDR3aa: CASSLLRRAQETQYF
d_gene: -; abundance: few; v_gene: TRBV29-1; j_gene: TRBJ1-2; CDR3nt: TGCAGCGTCGGATTCCAGGGGACGTCTTTGGCTGGCTACACCTTC; CDR3aa: CSVGFQGTSLAGYTF
d_gene: -; abundance: -; v_gene: TRBV9; j_gene: TRBJ1-2; CDR3nt: TGTGCCAGCAGCGCCCCGGGTCGCGATGGTGGCTACACCTTC; CDR3aa: CASSAPGRDGGYTF